What follows is one T cell receptor beta chain and its context. Its antigen is not known. The CDR3 sequence is 13 residues long. V lost 2 bases and J 6 bases, leaving 8 bases between the germline ends. CDR1 is MNHEY and CDR2 is SVGEGT in the germline V gene. This specimen belongs to a study of response to subunit inactivated influenza vaccine. Whole-study findings and limits: T cells newly recruited by each seasonal influenza vaccination are few, the authors suggested.

From the RT-PCR reads, TCRdb called clonotypes with MiXCR, one entry per CDR3 protein. The sample includes a few hundred thousand distinct CDR3 sequences, 14% of them seen just once. This receptor was obtained from a man between 50 and 59 years old who received an inactivated influenza vaccine. This chain connects TRBV6-2 or TRBV6-3 to TRBJ2-1; D possibly corresponds to TRBD2 (6 bases). Sequenced here: PBMCs from blood, sampled roughly 12 days after vaccination. CDR3 bases: TGTGCCAGCAGTTACGGAGGGGTCAATGAGCAGTTCTTC. This codes for CASSYGGVNEQFF.